This T cell receptor (beta chain) was captured in a study of T cells in Graves' hyperthyroidism and ophthalmopathy. RNA transcripts gave rise to amplified TCR beta CDR3 regions. The HTBI set primed first-round TCR CDR3 RT-PCR. Using its own MiXCR run on the multiplex PCR reads, TCRdb lists one record per CDR3 protein. The repertoire holds a few hundred thousand distinct CDR3 sequences, 15% to 20% seen once, with about 49% in the top ten. The CDR3 spans 14 residues. Between the trimmed V and J ends, which lost 10 bases and 4 bases, there was a span of 17 bases. Germline CDR1 LNHDA, CDR2 SQIVND (reference sequence). Clinical symptoms, serum thyroxine, TRAb, thyroid ultrasound and orbital computed tomography established diagnosis.

Sequenced input: blood. The rearrangement uses TRBV19 and TRBJ2-1; D uncertain. This TCR was sampled from a woman aged 50 to 60 with Graves' hyperthyroidism. CDR3 region: CATRRVAEYNEQFF. The CDR3 DNA reads as TGTGCCACCCGAAGGGTGGCGGAGTACAATGAGCAGTTCTTC.